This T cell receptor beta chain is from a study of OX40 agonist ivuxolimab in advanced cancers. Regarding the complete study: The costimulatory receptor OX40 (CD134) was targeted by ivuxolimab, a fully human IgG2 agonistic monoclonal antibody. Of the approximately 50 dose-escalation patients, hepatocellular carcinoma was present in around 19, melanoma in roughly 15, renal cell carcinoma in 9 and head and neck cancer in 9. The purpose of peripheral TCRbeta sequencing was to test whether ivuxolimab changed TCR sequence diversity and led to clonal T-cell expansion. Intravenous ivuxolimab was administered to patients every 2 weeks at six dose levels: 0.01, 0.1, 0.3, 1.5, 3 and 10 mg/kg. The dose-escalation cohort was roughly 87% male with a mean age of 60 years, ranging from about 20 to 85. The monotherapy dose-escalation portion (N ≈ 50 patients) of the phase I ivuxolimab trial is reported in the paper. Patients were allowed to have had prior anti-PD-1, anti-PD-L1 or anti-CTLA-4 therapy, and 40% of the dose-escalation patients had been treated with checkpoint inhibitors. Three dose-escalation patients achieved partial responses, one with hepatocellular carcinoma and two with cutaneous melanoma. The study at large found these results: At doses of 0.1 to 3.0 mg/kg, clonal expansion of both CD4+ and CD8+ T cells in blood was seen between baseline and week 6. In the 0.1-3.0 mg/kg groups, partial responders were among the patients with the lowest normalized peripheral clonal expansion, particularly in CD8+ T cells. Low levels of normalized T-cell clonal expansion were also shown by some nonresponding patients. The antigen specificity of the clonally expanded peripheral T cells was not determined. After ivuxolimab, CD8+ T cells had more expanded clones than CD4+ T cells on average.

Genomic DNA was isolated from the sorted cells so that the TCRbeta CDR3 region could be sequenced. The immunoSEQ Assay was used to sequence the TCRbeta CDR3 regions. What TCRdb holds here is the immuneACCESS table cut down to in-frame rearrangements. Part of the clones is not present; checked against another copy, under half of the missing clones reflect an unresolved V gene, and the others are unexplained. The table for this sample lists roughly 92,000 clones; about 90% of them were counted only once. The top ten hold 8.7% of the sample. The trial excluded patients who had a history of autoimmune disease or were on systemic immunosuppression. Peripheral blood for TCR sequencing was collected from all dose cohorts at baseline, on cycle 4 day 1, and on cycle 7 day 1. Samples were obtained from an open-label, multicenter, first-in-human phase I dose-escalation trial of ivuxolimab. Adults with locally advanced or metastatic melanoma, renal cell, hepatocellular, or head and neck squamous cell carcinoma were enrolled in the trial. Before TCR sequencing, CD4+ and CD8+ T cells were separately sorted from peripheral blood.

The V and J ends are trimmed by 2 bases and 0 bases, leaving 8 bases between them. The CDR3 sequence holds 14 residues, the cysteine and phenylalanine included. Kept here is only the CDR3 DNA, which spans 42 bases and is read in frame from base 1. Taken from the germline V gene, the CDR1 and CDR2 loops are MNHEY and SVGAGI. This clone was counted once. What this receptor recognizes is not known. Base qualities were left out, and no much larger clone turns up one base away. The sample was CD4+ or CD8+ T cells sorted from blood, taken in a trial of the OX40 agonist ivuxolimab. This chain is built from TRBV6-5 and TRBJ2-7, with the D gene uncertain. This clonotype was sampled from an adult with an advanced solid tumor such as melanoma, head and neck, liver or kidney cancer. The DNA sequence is TGTGCCAGCAGTTACAGCGCAAACTCCTACGAGCAGTACTTC. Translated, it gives CASSYSANSYEQYF.